Described below is a single T cell receptor beta chain sequence and its context. Its cognate antigen is unknown. This table comes from immunoSEQ multiplex PCR, and its TCRdb copy is limited to in-frame clones, with some not included. The sample lists 2 million to 2.5 million clones; about 94% were seen once. This specimen belongs to a study of shared clonotypes between healthy human individuals. The CDR3 is made up of 18 amino acids. V dropped 0 bases and J dropped 5; count of bases not matched to a gene: 9. The germline gives CDR1 ENHRY, CDR2 SYGVKD. Study-level points and caveats: When naive CD4 clonotypes were compared across a handful of donors, roughly 4.9% were shared.

CD8 cells classed as naive were CD45RO-negative and positively selected for CCR7, excluding terminally differentiated effector memory CD45RA+ cells. The rearrangement links TRBV10-3 to TRBJ2-1; 11 positions match TRBD2. Sequenced sample: naive CD8+ T cells sorted from blood. The clonotype comes from a young man in good health. CDR3 in DNA: TGTGCCATCAGTGAGTCGAGTATAGCGGGGGGGTATAACAATGAGCAGTTCTTC. The encoded protein is CAISESSIAGGYNNEQFF.